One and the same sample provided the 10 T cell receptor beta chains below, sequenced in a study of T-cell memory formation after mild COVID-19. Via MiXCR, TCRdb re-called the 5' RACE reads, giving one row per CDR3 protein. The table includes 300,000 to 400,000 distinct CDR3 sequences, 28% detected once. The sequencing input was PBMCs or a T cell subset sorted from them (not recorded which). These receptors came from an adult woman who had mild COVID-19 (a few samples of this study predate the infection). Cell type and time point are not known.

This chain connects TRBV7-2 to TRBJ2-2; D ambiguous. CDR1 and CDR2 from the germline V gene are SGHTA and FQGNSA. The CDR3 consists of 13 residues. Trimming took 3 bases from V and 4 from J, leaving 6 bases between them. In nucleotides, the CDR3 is TGTGCCAGCAGCTTCATGAGCACCGGGGAGCTGTTTTTT. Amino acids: CASSFMSTGELFF.

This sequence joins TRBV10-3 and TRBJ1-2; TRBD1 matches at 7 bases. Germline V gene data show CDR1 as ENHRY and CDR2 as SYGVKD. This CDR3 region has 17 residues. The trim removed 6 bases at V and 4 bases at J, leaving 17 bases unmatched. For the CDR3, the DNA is TGTGCCATCAGCTTCGGGCATGACCCGACAGGGCGCTATGGCTACACCTTC. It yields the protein CAISFGHDPTGRYGYTF.

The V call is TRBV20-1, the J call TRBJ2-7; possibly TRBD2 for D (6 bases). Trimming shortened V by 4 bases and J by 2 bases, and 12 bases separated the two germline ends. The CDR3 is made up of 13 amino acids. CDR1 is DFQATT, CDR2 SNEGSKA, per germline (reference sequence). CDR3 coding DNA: TGCAGTGCTACTAGCGAGCTCACCTACGAGCAGTACTTC. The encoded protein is CSATSELTYEQYF.

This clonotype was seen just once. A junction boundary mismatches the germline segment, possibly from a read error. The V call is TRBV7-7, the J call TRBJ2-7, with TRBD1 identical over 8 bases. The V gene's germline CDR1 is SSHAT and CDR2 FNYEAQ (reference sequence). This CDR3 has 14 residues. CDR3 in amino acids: CASSPTQGVDEQYF. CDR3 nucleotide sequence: TGTGCTAGCAGCCCAACACAGGGGGTGGACGAGCAGTACTTC.

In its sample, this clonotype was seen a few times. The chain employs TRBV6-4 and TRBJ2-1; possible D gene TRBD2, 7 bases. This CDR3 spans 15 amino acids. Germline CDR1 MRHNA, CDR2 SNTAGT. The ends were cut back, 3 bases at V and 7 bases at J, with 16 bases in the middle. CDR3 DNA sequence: TGTGCCAGCAGTGAAGGGGGGGATTCAGGTAATGAGCAGTTCTTC. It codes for CASSEGGDSGNEQFF.

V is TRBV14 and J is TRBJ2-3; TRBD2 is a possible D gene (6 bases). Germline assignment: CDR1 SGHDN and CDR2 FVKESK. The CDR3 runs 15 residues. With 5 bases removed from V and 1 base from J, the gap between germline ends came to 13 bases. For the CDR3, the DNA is TGTGCCAGCAGCTGGGACTCCATTCGCACAGATACGCAGTATTTT. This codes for CASSWDSIRTDTQYF. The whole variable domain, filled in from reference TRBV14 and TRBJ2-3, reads EAGVTQFPSHSVIEKGQTVTLRCDPISGHDNLYWYRRVMGKEIKFLLHFVKESKQDESGMPNNRFLAERTGGTYSTLKVQPAELEDSGVYFCASSWDSIRTDTQYFGPGTRLTVL.

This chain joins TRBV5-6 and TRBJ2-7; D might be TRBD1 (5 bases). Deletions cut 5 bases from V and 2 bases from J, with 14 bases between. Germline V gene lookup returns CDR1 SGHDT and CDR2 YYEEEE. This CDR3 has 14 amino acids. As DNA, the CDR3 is TGTGCCAGCAGTTCCGACAGCGAGGCCTACGAGCAGTACTTC. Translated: CASSSDSEAYEQYF.

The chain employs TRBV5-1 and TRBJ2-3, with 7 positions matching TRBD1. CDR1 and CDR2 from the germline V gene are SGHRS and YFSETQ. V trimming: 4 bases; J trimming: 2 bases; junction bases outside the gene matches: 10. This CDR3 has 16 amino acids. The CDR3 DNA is TGCGCCAGCAGCACCCGACAGGGAGCCCTCACAGATACGCAGTATTTT. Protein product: CASSTRQGALTDTQYF.

In DNA, the CDR3 is TGTGCCAGCAGCTTTGCGGGAGTCTATGGCTACACCTTC. Its protein product is CASSFAGVYGYTF. This chain links TRBV7-3 with TRBJ1-2; D unresolved. CDR1 is SGHTA, CDR2 FQGTGA, per germline. The CDR3 has 13 amino acids. The ends were cut back, 3 bases at V and 4 bases at J, with 9 bases in the middle.

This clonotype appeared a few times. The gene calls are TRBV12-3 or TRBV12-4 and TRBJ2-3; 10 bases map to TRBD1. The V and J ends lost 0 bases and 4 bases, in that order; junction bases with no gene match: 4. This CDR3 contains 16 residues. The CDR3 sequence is CASSLAPGQGADTQYF. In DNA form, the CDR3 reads TGTGCCAGCAGTTTAGCGCCAGGACAGGGGGCAGATACGCAGTATTTT.